This TCR beta chain was identified during a study of T cell responses to AZD1222 COVID-19 vaccine. Whole-study findings and limits: Repertoires were sampled only after the peak T cell response. In the spike-specific TCR repertoire, nearly half reportedly target unmutated variant regions.

Profiling relied on immunoSEQ multiplex PCR, and the TCRdb table lists in-frame clones only, not all of them. The sample records approximately 60,000 clones, about 74% being singletons. As for this clone: What it binds is unknown.

This CDR3 has 15 residues. The ends were cut back, 0 bases at V and 2 bases at J, with 8 bases in the middle. Germline assignment: CDR1 SGHTA and CDR2 FQGNSA. This receptor was taken from an adult in good health. Sequencing used peripheral blood, obtained on day 0 of AZD1222 vaccination. J is TRBJ2-1 and V is TRBV7-2; TRBD1 might be the D (6 bases). CDR3 nucleotides: TGTGCCAGCAGCTTAGCGGGGGCCGCCTACAATGAGCAGTTCTTC. It translates to CASSLAGAAYNEQFF.